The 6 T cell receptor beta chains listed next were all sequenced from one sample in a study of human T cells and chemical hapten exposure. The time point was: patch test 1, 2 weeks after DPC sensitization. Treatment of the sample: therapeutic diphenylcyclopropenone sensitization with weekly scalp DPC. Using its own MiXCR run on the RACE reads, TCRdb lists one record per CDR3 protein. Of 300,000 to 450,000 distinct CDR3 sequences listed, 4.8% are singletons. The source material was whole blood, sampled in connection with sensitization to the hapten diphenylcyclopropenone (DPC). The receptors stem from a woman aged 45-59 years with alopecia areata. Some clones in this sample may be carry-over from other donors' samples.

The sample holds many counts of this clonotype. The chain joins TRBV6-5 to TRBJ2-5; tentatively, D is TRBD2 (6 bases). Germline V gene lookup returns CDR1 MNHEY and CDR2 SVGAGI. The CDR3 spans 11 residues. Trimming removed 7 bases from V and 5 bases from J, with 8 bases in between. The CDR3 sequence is CASIAGETQYF. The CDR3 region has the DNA TGTGCCAGCATCGCGGGGGAGACCCAGTACTTC.

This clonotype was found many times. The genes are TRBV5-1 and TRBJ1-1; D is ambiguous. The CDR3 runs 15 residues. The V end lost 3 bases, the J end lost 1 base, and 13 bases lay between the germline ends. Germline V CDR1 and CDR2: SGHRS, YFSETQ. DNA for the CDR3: TGCGCCAGCAGCTCTCAAGACGGACGGAACACTGAAGCTTTCTTT. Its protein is CASSSQDGRNTEAFF. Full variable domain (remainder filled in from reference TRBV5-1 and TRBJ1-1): KAGVTQTPRYLIKTRGQQVTLSCSPISGHRSVSWYQQTPGQGLQFLFEYFSETQRNKGNFPGRFSGRQFSNSRSEMNVSTLELGDSALYLCASSSQDGRNTEAFFGQGTRLTVV.

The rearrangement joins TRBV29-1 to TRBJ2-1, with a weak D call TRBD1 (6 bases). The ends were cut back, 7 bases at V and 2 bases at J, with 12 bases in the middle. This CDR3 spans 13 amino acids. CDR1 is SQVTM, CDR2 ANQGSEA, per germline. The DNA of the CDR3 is TGCAGCGCTGAGACAGGCACCTACAATGAGCAGTTCTTC. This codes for CSAETGTYNEQFF.

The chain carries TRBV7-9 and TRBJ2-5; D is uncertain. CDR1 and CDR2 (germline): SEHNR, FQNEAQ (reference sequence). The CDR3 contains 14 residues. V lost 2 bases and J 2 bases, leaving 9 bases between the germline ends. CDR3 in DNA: TGTGCCAGCAGCTTACTAATCGAACAAGAGACCCAGTACTTC. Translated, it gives CASSLLIEQETQYF. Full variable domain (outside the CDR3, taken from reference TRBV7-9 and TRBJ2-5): DTGVSQNPRHKITKRGQNVTFRCDPISEHNRLYWYRQTLGQGPEFLTYFQNEAQLEKSRLLSDRFSAERPKGSFSTLEIQRTEQGDSAMYLCASSLLIEQETQYFGPGTRLLVL.

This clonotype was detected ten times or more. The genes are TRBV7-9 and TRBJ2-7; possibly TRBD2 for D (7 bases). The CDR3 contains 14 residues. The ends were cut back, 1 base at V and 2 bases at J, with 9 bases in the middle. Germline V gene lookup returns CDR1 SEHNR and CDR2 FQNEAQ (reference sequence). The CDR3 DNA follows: TGTGCCAGCAGCTTAGGGCGGGGGCCCTACGAGCAGTACTTC. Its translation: CASSLGRGPYEQYF.

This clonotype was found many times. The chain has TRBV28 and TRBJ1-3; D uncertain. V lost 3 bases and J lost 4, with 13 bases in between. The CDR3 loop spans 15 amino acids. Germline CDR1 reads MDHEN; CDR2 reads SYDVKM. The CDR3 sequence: CASSFNPGLGNTIYF. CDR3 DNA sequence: TGTGCCAGCAGTTTTAATCCGGGTTTAGGAAACACCATATATTTT.